Following are 8 T cell receptor beta chains from one sample sequenced in a study of blood T cells in healthy people across ages. PCR was performed a second time for about 6 to 12 cycles using a sample-barcoded 5' primer and a J-beta primer mix. TCRdb re-analysed the 5' RACE reads in MiXCR, keeping a single row per CDR3 protein. Counted here are over a million distinct CDR3 sequences, more than 35% occurring once; the ten biggest clones make up approximately 19%. The sample was blood. Receptors were obtained from a woman aged 55-70 years in good health.

Remarks on this clonotype: This sequence may be a read error, since a much larger clone differs from it by one base. The chain is built from TRBV6-6 and TRBJ2-3, with D tentatively TRBD2 (5 bases). The CDR3 covers 14 residues. Germline lookup yields CDR1 MNHNY and CDR2 SVGAGI (reference sequence). The CDR3 loop reads CVSTHGGVGDTQYF. In DNA form, the CDR3 reads TGTGTCAGCACCCACGGAGGAGTTGGAGATACGCAGTATTTT.

The rearrangement links TRBV10-3 to TRBJ2-2; no definite D call. The CDR3 is 13 amino acids. Trimming pared 0 bases from V and 7 bases from J, leaving 6 bases between. Looked up from germline, CDR1 is ENHRY and CDR2 is SYGVKD. In nucleotides, the CDR3 is TGTGCCATCAGTGAGTCTTATGGCGGGGAGCTGTTTTTT. This gives the protein CAISESYGGELFF.

The sample holds many counts of this clonotype. This chain joins TRBV12-3 or TRBV12-4 and TRBJ2-4; 13 bases fit TRBD2. Unmatched junction bases numbered 9, after V lost 3 bases and J lost 7 bases. This CDR3 is 17 amino acids long. This CDR3 is CASSFDGLAGVRNIQYF. CDR3 nucleotide sequence: TGTGCCAGCAGTTTCGACGGACTAGCGGGAGTTCGGAACATTCAGTACTTC.

A few counts support this clonotype. This chain uses TRBV20-1 with TRBJ2-5; possible D gene TRBD2, 6 bases. CDR1 and CDR2 (germline): DFQATT, SNEGSKA (reference sequence). The CDR3 contains 17 residues. Trimming took off 1 base at V and 11 bases at J, with 29 bases between the two ends. The CDR3 DNA reads as TGCAGTGCTAGAGCCTCATTTAGGAGGGACCCCTACAATGAGCAGTACTTC. Protein sequence: CSARASFRRDPYNEQYF.

Comments on this clonotype: A junction boundary mismatches the germline segment, possibly from a read error. The gene calls are TRBV25-1 and TRBJ2-3, with TRBD2 matching over 13 bases. The CDR3 is 16 amino acids. Per germline, CDR1 MGHDK and CDR2 SYGVNS. This chain's CDR3 is CANVIGTSGEPDAQYF. For the CDR3, the DNA is TGTGCTAACGTTATCGGGACTAGCGGGGAGCCAGATGCGCAGTATTTT. Together with reference TRBV25-1 and TRBJ2-3, the CDR3 gives the full variable domain: EADIYQTPRYLVIGTGKKITLECSQTMGHDKMYWYQQDPGMELHLIHYSYGVNSTEKGDLSSESTVSRIRTEHFPLTLESARPSHTSQYLCANVIGTSGEPDAQYFGPGTRLTVL.

The genes are TRBV20-1 and TRBJ2-2; possible D gene TRBD2, 5 bases. Germline V gives CDR1 DFQATT, CDR2 SNEGSKA (reference sequence). The CDR3 sequence is 12 residues long. Trimming pared 3 bases from V and 7 bases from J, leaving 9 bases between. CDR3: CSARREGGELFF. In DNA form, the CDR3 reads TGCAGTGCTAGGAGAGAGGGCGGGGAGCTGTTTTTT.

This clonotype has just one count. The rearrangement joins TRBV25-1 to TRBJ2-3; 9 bases map to TRBD1. The CDR3 spans 15 residues. Trimming removed 5 bases from V and 5 bases from J; junction bases left unmatched: 8. Germline assignment: CDR1 MGHDK and CDR2 SYGVNS. CDR3 nucleotides: TGTGCCAGCAGTATAACAGGGGGCGCGGGAGATACGCAGTATTTT. It is translated as CASSITGGAGDTQYF.

The rearrangement uses TRBV7-2 and TRBJ1-6; a possible D gene is TRBD1 (5 bases). Germline-derived CDR1 and CDR2 are SGHTA and FQGNSA. Deletions cut 6 bases from V and 8 bases from J, with 14 bases between. This CDR3 has 14 residues. CDR3 loop: CASRWEGTYSPLHF. The CDR3 nucleotides read TGTGCCAGCAGATGGGAGGGGACCTATTCACCCCTCCACTTT. Combining the CDR3 with reference TRBV7-2 and TRBJ1-6 gives the whole variable domain GAGVSQSPSNKVTEKGKDVELRCDPISGHTALYWYRQSLGQGLEFLIYFQGNSAPDKSGLPSDRFSAERTGGSVSTLTIQRTQQEDSAVYLCASRWEGTYSPLHFGNGTRLTVT.